This entry features one TCR beta chain sequence. The record originates from a study of cytomegalovirus exposure and HLA in healthy donors. Vbeta (60) and Jbeta (13) primers were used in the PCR. TCRdb's copy holds only in-frame clones and misses some; the assay was immunoSEQ multiplex PCR. The sample has some 210,000 clones; over 80% are singletons. The germline V gene has CDR1 SGHRS and CDR2 YFSETQ. V was clipped by 0 bases and J by 4 bases, with 7 bases between them. The CDR3 totals 13 residues. The receptor comes from a man aged 30-40 years in good health and CMV-seronegative. Sequencing was done on a sample of PBMCs. The genes are TRBV5-1 and TRBJ1-1; tentatively, D is TRBD1 (5 bases). The CDR3 loop reads CASSLEGSTEAFF. The CDR3 DNA sequence: TGCGCCAGCAGCTTGGAGGGGTCCACTGAAGCTTTCTTT. Complete variable domain (other parts from reference TRBV5-1 and TRBJ1-1): KAGVTQTPRYLIKTRGQQVTLSCSPISGHRSVSWYQQTPGQGLQFLFEYFSETQRNKGNFPGRFSGRQFSNSRSEMNVSTLELGDSALYLCASSLEGSTEAFFGQGTRLTVV.